The sequence of this T cell receptor (beta chain) was determined in a study of CD4+ T cells in melanoma. Overall study findings and caveats: CD8+ T cell, macrophage and B cell function reportedly correlated with neoantigen-specific CD4+ T cells. Diverse differentiation states were reported for melanoma neoantigen-specific CD4+ T cells.

Regarding this clone: Its antigen remains unknown.

Repertoires were generated with immunoSEQ multiplex PCR, while TCRdb's copy carries only in-frame clones and drops some. The sample records about 10,000 clones, about 68% being singletons. The sequence came from a human donor with melanoma. The material sequenced was cells from a culture (not recorded whether cultured in vitro).

The CDR3 DNA is TGTGCCAGCAAGTTTGCAGCAGGAAACACCATATATTTT. This codes for CASKFAAGNTIYF. This chain connects TRBV27 to TRBJ1-3, with no clear D. Germline CDR1 MNHEY, CDR2 SMNVEV (reference sequence). Between the trimmed V and J ends, which lost 7 bases and 4 bases, there was a span of 11 bases. CDR3 length: 13 amino acids.